This T cell receptor (beta chain) was profiled in a study of neoadjuvant anti-PD-1 for oral cavity cancer. Study details: Patients without progression received a fourth nivolumab dose around day 43, then surgical resection on days 50-56.

Stage II-IVA oral cavity squamous cell carcinoma was new and untreated by systemic or radiation therapy. Findings and limits, study-wide: Each response group had just a few patients in TCR analyses.

With respect to this clone: Its cognate antigen is unknown.

Germline CDR1 SGHRS, CDR2 YFSETQ. The CDR3 runs 15 residues. V lost 3 bases and J lost 5; bases outside the gene matches: 1. Two replicates per tumor sample, mostly from roughly 4.9 ug of genomic DNA. The repertoire was sequenced with immunoSEQ multiplex PCR; TCRdb's copy has only in-frame clones and lacks some. The data show under 10,000 clones, around 63% seen once. This chain connects TRBV5-1 to TRBJ2-5; 16 nucleotides align to TRBD2. The material was tumor tissue, obtained before nivolumab (anti-PD-1) treatment. The clonotype comes from a person aged 40 to 85 with oral cavity squamous cell carcinoma. The CDR3 region is CASSWGLAGGETQYF. CDR3 nucleotide sequence: TGCGCCAGCAGCTGGGGACTAGCGGGAGGGGAGACCCAGTACTTC.